These 8 T cell receptor beta chains came from one sample sequenced in a study of blood T cells in healthy people across ages. The use of a sample-barcoded 5' primer and a J-beta primer mix characterized a second PCR of about 7 to 12 cycles. TCRdb used MiXCR to reprocess the 5' RACE reads, holding one entry per CDR3 protein. The table has 710,000 or so distinct CDR3 sequences, around a fifth seen once; the top ten hold roughly a fifth. The source material was blood. These TCRs come from a man aged 70-80 years in good health.

The chain carries TRBV15 and TRBJ2-7; D gene unclear. The J call may be in error: the DNA end matches TRBJ2-5 better. The length of the CDR3 is 15 residues. Germline V gene data show CDR1 as LNHNV and CDR2 as YYDKDF (reference sequence). As DNA, the CDR3 is TGTGCCACCAGCAGAGATCGCGGTCCTCAAGAGACCCAGTACTTC. Translating gives CATSRDRGPQETQYF.

This clonotype showed up just a few times. The gene calls are TRBV20-1 and TRBJ1-1; D is uncertain. V dropped 3 bases and J dropped 8 bases, with 7 bases sitting between them. The V gene's germline CDR1 is DFQATT and CDR2 SNEGSKA (reference sequence). The CDR3 spans 10 residues. The CDR3 DNA reads TGCAGTGCTAGCGACGGAGAAGCTTTCTTT. Translating it yields CSASDGEAFF.

The CDR3: CASVGAYSNQPQHF. In DNA, the CDR3 is TGTGCCAGCGTCGGAGCTTATAGCAATCAGCCCCAGCATTTT. This rearrangement joins TRBV6-1 to TRBJ1-5, with no clear D. Germline V CDR1 and CDR2: MNHNS, SASEGT. The CDR3 loop spans 14 amino acids. V lost 8 bases and J 0 bases, leaving 11 bases between the germline ends.

This clonotype was counted only a few times. V and J are TRBV20-1 and TRBJ2-1, with TRBD2 as a possible D gene (5 bases). V was shortened by 6 bases and J by 9 bases, with 15 bases between the two germline ends. The CDR3 extends over 12 amino acids. CDR1 is DFQATT, CDR2 SNEGSKA, per germline (reference sequence). This CDR3 is CSAPPPGGEQFF. CDR3 DNA: TGCAGTGCCCCGCCTCCAGGAGGTGAGCAGTTCTTC.

This clonotype came up a few times. The V and J genes are TRBV5-1 and TRBJ1-1, with TRBD1 matching 9 bases. CDR3 length: 19 amino acids. Per the germline V gene, CDR1 is SGHRS and CDR2 is YFSETQ. V dropped 4 bases and J dropped 0; count of bases not matched to a gene: 16. CDR3 in DNA: TGCGCCAGCAGCCTGGGACAGGGTGGATGGCGTTATATGAACACTGAAGCTTTCTTT. Translated, it gives CASSLGQGGWRYMNTEAFF.

This chain links TRBV29-1 with TRBJ2-1; TRBD1 matches at 8 bases. V dropped 0 bases and J dropped 5; count of bases not matched to a gene: 9. The germline CDR1 and CDR2 sequences are SQVTM and ANQGSEA. The CDR3 sequence is 16 residues long. CDR3 sequence: CSVEDRGQGSNNEQFF. The DNA for the CDR3 is TGCAGCGTTGAAGATCGCGGACAGGGATCCAACAATGAGCAGTTCTTC.

J is TRBJ1-2 and V is TRBV9; no clear D gene. This CDR3 comprises 13 residues. V lost 4 bases and J 4 bases, leaving 11 bases between the germline ends. CDR1 SGDLS and CDR2 YYNGEE come from the germline V gene. For the CDR3, the DNA is TGTGCCAGCAGCCACCCCATGGGCTATGGCTACACCTTC. It codes for CASSHPMGYGYTF.

This clonotype has just a few counts. A read error may produce the germline difference seen at one junction end. J is TRBJ1-6 and V is TRBV12-3 or TRBV12-4; D ambiguous. The CDR3 is made up of 15 amino acids. Written as DNA, the CDR3 is TGTGCCGGCAGTTTAGCGGAGGCCGGGGATTCACCCCTCCACTTT. Translation gives CAGSLAEAGDSPLHF.